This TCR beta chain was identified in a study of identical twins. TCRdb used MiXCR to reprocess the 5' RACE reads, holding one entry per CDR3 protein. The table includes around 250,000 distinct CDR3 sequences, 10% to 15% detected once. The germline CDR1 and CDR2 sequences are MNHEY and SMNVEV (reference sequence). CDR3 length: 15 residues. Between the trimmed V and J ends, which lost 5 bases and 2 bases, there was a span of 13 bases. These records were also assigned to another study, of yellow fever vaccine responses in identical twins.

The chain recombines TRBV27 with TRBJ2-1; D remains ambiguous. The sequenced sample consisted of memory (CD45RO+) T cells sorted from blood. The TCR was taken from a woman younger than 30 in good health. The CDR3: CASSPGSVPYNEQFF. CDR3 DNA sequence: TGTGCCAGCAGTCCCGGGTCGGTCCCCTACAATGAGCAGTTCTTC.